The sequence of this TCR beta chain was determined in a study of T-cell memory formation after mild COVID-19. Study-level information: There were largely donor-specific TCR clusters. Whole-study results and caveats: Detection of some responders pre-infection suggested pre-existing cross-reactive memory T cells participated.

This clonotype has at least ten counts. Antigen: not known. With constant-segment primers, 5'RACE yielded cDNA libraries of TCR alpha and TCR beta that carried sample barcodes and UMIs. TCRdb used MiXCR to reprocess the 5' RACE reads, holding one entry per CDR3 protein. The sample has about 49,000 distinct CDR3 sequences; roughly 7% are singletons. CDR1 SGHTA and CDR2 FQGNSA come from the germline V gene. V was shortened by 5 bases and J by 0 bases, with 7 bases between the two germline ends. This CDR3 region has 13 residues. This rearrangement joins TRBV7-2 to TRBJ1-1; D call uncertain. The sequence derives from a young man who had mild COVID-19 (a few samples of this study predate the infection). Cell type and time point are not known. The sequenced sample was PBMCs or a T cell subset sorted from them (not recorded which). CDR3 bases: TGTGCCAGCAGCCTAGTAGTGAACACTGAAGCTTTCTTT. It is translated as CASSLVVNTEAFF. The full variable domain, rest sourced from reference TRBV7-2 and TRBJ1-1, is GAGVSQSPSNKVTEKGKDVELRCDPISGHTALYWYRQSLGQGLEFLIYFQGNSAPDKSGLPSDRFSAERTGGSVSTLTIQRTQQEDSAVYLCASSLVVNTEAFFGQGTRLTVV.